The T cell receptor (beta chain) described here comes from a study of somatic mutations in cytotoxic T cells in rheumatoid arthritis. Study context: Among the T-cell populations stained with V beta antibodies, some were separated by flow sorting at nearly 100% purity, including V beta1+ cells whose TCRB was sequenced. Study results and limitations: Unknown were the antigen targets of the expanded CD8+ clones. A significant difference in CD8+ T-cell clonality was not found between rheumatoid arthritis patients and age-matched healthy controls.

Germline V lookup: CDR1 PRHDT, CDR2 FYEKMQ (reference sequence). The CDR3 consists of 15 residues. With 5 bases clipped from V and 4 bases from J, the junction kept 8 bases outside the gene matches. Assay: immunoSEQ multiplex PCR; the TCRdb copy retains only in-frame clones and omits some. The data show 9,000 to 15,000 clones, approximately 73% seen once. Using positive magnetic bead selection on an AutoMACS, CD4+ and CD8+ cells were isolated, after which their purity was checked by flow cytometry. Of note for this clone: Its target is unknown.

The sample comprised CD8+ T cells sorted from blood. The chain uses TRBV13 and TRBJ1-1, with TRBD1 identical over 9 bases. This TCR was recovered from a woman in her thirties or forties in good health. The CDR3 region has the DNA TGTGCCAGCAGCCCCGATTCGACAGGGGGCACTGAAGCTTTCTTT. Translated: CASSPDSTGGTEAFF.